This T cell receptor (beta chain) was found in a study of blood T cell repertoires in COVID-19 (dated by TCRdb to the early 2020s). Looking at the study overall: Samples covering the acute and convalescent phases of COVID-19 were provided by collaborators in the United States, Italy and Spain. The material from the prospective study consisted of cDNA or gDNA derived from T cells, B-cell-depleted T cells, or PBMCs. The dataset comprised deeply sampled blood TCRbeta repertoires from subjects exposed to, actively infected with, or recovered from COVID-19. A freely available public database, intended as a resource for researchers studying the immune response to SARS-CoV-2, is where the repertoires were released. Samples were obtained from the ongoing ImmuneRACE study (first 160 participants) and from 1,254 subjects provided by 6 global collaborators. Sample metadata almost always included a de-identified subject ID, COVID-19 status, age in years and sex. Where HLA class I and class II types were available, the types were taken from metadata supplied by the sample provider, not from assay-based typing.

TCRbeta CDR3 regions were amplified from genomic DNA using the immunoSEQ Assay, a bias-controlled multiplex PCR. Processing in the source paper ran as follows. The number of nucleated cells in each sample was estimated from the amplification of reference gene primers within the assay. To quantify the absolute abundance of each unique TCRbeta CDR3 rearrangement, sequence reads were collapsed and filtered. For each sample, productive Simpson clonality was calculated as the square root of Simpson's diversity index across productive rearrangements. Entries here come from immuneACCESS through TCRdb and include only in-frame sequences with V and J called. Some clones fail to appear in such tables; in the studies checked, an unresolved V gene covers under half of the shortfall, and the cause of the remainder is unknown. The D gene and trimming were derived from the DNA, and the V and J assignments and clone size from that table. The sample table contains about 87,000 clones; only one count was recorded for 89% of them. Together, the top ten hold approximately 5.2% of the sample.

Collaborating institutions collected whole blood in K2EDTA tubes following their own protocols. For TCRbeta analysis, collaborators shipped samples as frozen whole blood, isolated PBMCs, or DNA extracted from either of those sample types. To note about this clone: The antigen this receptor binds is unknown. No base quality information exists; no much larger clone differs at one position.

From the cysteine up to the phenylalanine, the CDR3 has a length of 16 residues. This entry keeps only the CDR3 DNA: 48 bases, framed from base 1. Trimming removed 4 bases from V and 6 bases from J, leaving 18 bases between the germline ends. Taken from the germline V gene, the CDR1 and CDR2 loops are SGHVS and FQNEAQ. On the study overall, not on this receptor specifically: The amount of clinical and demographic metadata varied by source and participant and was provided uncurated.

Recombination linked TRBV7-8 to TRBJ2-2, and TRBD1 may be the D gene, going by 5 matching bases. The sample taken for sequencing was peripheral blood. The clonotype was recovered from a woman of 80 years or more with active COVID-19. The DNA reads TGTGCCAGCAGCTCCGCCGCGGCAGGGATGCCCGGGGAGCTGTTTTTT. Translated, it gives CASSSAAAGMPGELFF.